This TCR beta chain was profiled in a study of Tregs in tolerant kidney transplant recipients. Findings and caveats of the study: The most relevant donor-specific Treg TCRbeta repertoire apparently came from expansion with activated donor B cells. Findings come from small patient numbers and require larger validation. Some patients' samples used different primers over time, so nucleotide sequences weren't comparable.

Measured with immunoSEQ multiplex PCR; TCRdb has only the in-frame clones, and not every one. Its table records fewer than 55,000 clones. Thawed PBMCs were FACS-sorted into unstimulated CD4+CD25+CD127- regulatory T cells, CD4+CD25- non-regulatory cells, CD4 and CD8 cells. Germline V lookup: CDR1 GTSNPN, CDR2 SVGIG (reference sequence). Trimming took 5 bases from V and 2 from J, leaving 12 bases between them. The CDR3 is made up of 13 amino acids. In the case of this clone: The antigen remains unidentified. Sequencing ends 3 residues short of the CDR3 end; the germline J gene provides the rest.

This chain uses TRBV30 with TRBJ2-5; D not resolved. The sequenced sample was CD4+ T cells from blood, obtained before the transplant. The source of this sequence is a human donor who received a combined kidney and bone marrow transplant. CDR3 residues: CAWSRRRQETQYF. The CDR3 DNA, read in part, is TGTGCCTGGTCTAGACGGCGGCAAGAGACC. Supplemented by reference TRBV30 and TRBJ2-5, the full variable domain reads SQTIHQWPATLVQPVGSPLSLECTVEGTSNPNLYWYRQAAGRGLQLLFYSVGIGQISSEVPQNLSASRPQDRQFILSSKKLLLSDSGFYLCAWSRRRQETQYFGPGTRLLVL.